The TCR beta chain described here comes from a study of beta chain features in type 1 diabetes. CDR3 length: 13 residues. Looked up from germline, CDR1 is SSHAT and CDR2 is FNYEAQ (reference sequence). The investigators reverse transcribed all of the isolated RNA, so they sequenced expressed TCRB transcripts. TCRdb's copy holds only in-frame clones and misses some; the assay was immunoSEQ multiplex PCR. The sample consists of 150,000 to 200,000 clones, around 9.7% of them appearing once. General study findings and limits: Shortening that was moderate but significant affected the TCRB CDR3s of Type 1 diabetes patients in all four CD4+ subsets.

This clone has a handful of counts. Its target is not known. An end of the junction does not agree with germline; a read error may underlie this. The source of this sequence is a woman under 40 with type 1 diabetes. The chain combines TRBV7-7 with TRBJ2-5, with D possibly TRBD2 on 6 matching bases. The sample comprised central memory CD4+ T cells from blood. The CDR3 loop reads CASSAGLRETQYF. Here the CDR3 DNA reads TGTGCTAGCAGCGCGGGACTGCGGGAGACCCAGTACTTC.